This T cell receptor (beta chain) was captured by sequencing in a study of CD8 T cells in Susac syndrome. Overall study results and limits: The study recognized that its TCR sequencing and HLA analysis covered a relatively small number of individuals.

Random-hexamer reverse transcription was applied to about 0.45 to 1 ug RNA. Multiplex PCR with immunoSEQ amplified the TCR beta CDR3 across 54 Vbeta and 13 Jbeta. TCRdb itself ran the immunoSEQ multiplex PCR reads through MiXCR, one entry per CDR3 protein. The sample lists 130,000 to 150,000 distinct CDR3 sequences, about 94% seen once, with 0.27% in the top ten. With regard to this clonotype: Its specificity is not known.

With 0 bases removed from V and 4 bases from J, the gap between germline ends came to 6 bases. The germline gives CDR1 SGDLS, CDR2 YYNGEE. The CDR3 is 13 amino acids. This TCR came from a human donor in good health. This chain connects TRBV9 to TRBJ2-3, with unresolved D. Source material: CD8+ T cells from PBMCs. Written as DNA, the CDR3 is TGTGCCAGCAGCGTAGGCGACGCAGATACGCAGTATTTT. It encodes CASSVGDADTQYF.